The 15 T cell receptor beta chains in this list originate from one sample, sequenced in a study of T cells after yellow fever vaccination. MiXCR, applied by TCRdb to the 5' RACE reads, yields one record per CDR3 protein. The sample has hundreds of thousands of distinct CDR3 sequences; 12% are singletons. This material consisted of CD4+ T cells sorted from PBMCs, taken 15 days after the yellow fever booster vaccination. These receptors came from a man between 18 and 29 years old who received the YFV17D yellow fever vaccine.

The gene calls are TRBV7-9 and TRBJ2-2; D may be TRBD2 (7 bases). The V gene lost 5 bases and the J gene lost 4 bases, with 20 bases spanning the gap. Germline lookup yields CDR1 SEHNR and CDR2 FQNEAQ (reference sequence). The length of the CDR3 is 17 residues. The CDR3 DNA reads as TGTGCCAGCAGCGTATCTGCGGGGGCCTCGATCACCGGGGAGCTGTTTTTT. It is translated as CASSVSAGASITGELFF.

This clonotype showed up just a few times. V gene TRBV24-1 combines with J gene TRBJ1-2; tentatively, D is TRBD1 (5 bases). Germline V gene lookup returns CDR1 KGHDR and CDR2 SFDVKD. The CDR3 sequence is 14 residues long. Trimming cost V 2 bases and J 3 bases, with 9 bases left between them. CDR3 region: CATSDSGRDYGYTF. The CDR3 coding sequence is TGTGCCACCAGTGATTCAGGGCGTGACTATGGCTACACCTTC.

The rearrangement links TRBV7-8 to TRBJ2-7; TRBD2 agrees at 8 bases. Germline V lookup: CDR1 SGHVS, CDR2 FQNEAQ. The CDR3 length is 15 residues. V was pared by 2 bases and J by 3 bases, with 6 bases of the junction left unmatched. CDR3 amino acids: CASSLNSGLGYEQYF. Here the CDR3 DNA reads TGTGCCAGCAGCTTAAACTCGGGACTAGGCTACGAGCAGTACTTC.

This chain links TRBV24-1 with TRBJ2-2; D gene uncertain. CDR1 and CDR2 from the germline V gene are KGHDR and SFDVKD. The ends were cut back, 2 bases at V and 5 bases at J, with 14 bases in the middle. The CDR3 is 16 amino acids. The CDR3 here is CATSDYGVEWTGELFF. CDR3 sequence (DNA): TGTGCCACCAGTGATTATGGAGTGGAATGGACCGGGGAGCTGTTTTTT.

This clonotype was detected only a few times. The genes are TRBV7-7 and TRBJ1-1; D possibly corresponds to TRBD1 (5 bases). The CDR3 is 13 amino acids. Trimming cost V 4 bases and J 1 base, with 7 bases left between them. Germline V CDR1 and CDR2: SSHAT, FNYEAQ (reference sequence). The CDR3 coding sequence is TGTGCCAGCAGCTGGGACCCGAACACTGAAGCTTTCTTT. Translation gives CASSWDPNTEAFF.

The chain joins TRBV25-1 to TRBJ1-1; D is possibly TRBD1 (5 bases). V lost 7 bases and J 4 bases, leaving 13 bases between the germline ends. The CDR3 has 13 residues. Germline assignment: CDR1 MGHDK and CDR2 SYGVNS. The CDR3 DNA follows: TGTGCCAGCACCCCTCGGGGGGGCACTGAAGCTTTCTTT. Translated, it gives CASTPRGGTEAFF.

In this sample, this clonotype turned up a few times. The chain is built from TRBV25-1 and TRBJ2-1; perhaps TRBD1 as D (6 bases). The CDR3 has 16 amino acids. Germline V gene sequence: CDR1 MGHDK, CDR2 SYGVNS. Trimming stripped 5 bases from V and 7 bases from J, with 21 bases between. The CDR3 bases are TGTGCCAGCAGTCGAATAGGATCCAGGGGATCGAATGAGCAGTTCTTC. Translation: CASSRIGSRGSNEQFF.

This clonotype has more than one count but fewer than ten. V gene TRBV3-1 combines with J gene TRBJ2-5; D uncertain. Trimming took 0 bases from V and 2 from J, leaving 13 bases between them. The CDR3 is 16 amino acids. The germline V gene has CDR1 LGHDT and CDR2 YNNKEL (reference sequence). This CDR3 reads CASSQELSDTQETQYF. The CDR3 DNA is TGTGCCAGCAGCCAAGAGCTATCAGATACACAAGAGACCCAGTACTTC.

This clonotype was observed a few times. The V gene is TRBV7-2, the J gene TRBJ1-2; D unresolved. The V gene's germline CDR1 is SGHTA and CDR2 FQGNSA. V lost 5 bases and J 4 bases, leaving 11 bases between the germline ends. The CDR3 extends over 13 amino acids. Written as DNA, the CDR3 is TGTGCCAGCAGCCCCCGACGGACCTATGGCTACACCTTC. This codes for CASSPRRTYGYTF.

This clonotype has only a few counts. This rearrangement joins TRBV7-2 to TRBJ1-1; no firm D call. Trimming left V 7 bases short and J 1 base short, with 10 bases between. Germline V gene lookup returns CDR1 SGHTA and CDR2 FQGNSA. CDR3 length: 13 amino acids. The DNA of the CDR3 is TGTGCCAGCACCGAGACCCCGAACACTGAAGCTTTCTTT. Its protein is CASTETPNTEAFF.

Remarks on this clonotype: Possible read error: a much larger clone is one base away. The chain is built from TRBV5-1 and TRBJ1-4; D unresolved. Trimming stripped 4 bases from V and 7 bases from J, with 11 bases between. CDR3 length: 13 residues. CDR1 and CDR2 (germline): SGHRS, YFSETQ. As DNA, the CDR3 is TGCGCCAGCAGCCAGAAGGGAAGTGAAAAACTGTTTTTT. Translating it yields CASSQKGSEKLFF.

This clonotype was detected ten times or more. This chain connects TRBV3-1 to TRBJ2-2; D call uncertain. Germline CDR1 reads LGHDT; CDR2 reads YNNKEL (reference sequence). V was cut by 4 bases and J by 2 bases, with 8 bases left in between. The CDR3 runs 14 residues. The CDR3 bases are TGTGCCAGCAGCCCCAATCCTAACACCGGGGAGCTGTTTTTT. Translating it yields CASSPNPNTGELFF.

The J gene is TRBJ2-5, the V gene TRBV7-2; 8 nucleotides agree with TRBD2. V shed 2 bases and J 10 bases; nucleotides not matched to a gene: 15. This CDR3 is built from 16 residues. In germline, CDR1 is SGHTA, CDR2 FQGNSA. This chain's CDR3 is CASSLTAGGREGGQYF. The CDR3 DNA follows: TGTGCCAGCAGCTTAACCGCGGGGGGCCGGGAAGGGGGCCAGTACTTC.

The chain joins TRBV12-3 or TRBV12-4 to TRBJ1-1; possibly TRBD1 for D (5 bases). The CDR3 covers 14 residues. The V gene lost 0 bases and the J gene lost 1 base, with 6 bases spanning the gap. CDR3 protein: CASSLAGENTEAFF. The CDR3 DNA is TGTGCCAGCAGTTTAGCGGGGGAGAACACTGAAGCTTTCTTT.

This clonotype was counted many times. The chain links TRBV29-1 to TRBJ1-3; 7 bases line up with TRBD1. The germline gives CDR1 SQVTM, CDR2 ANQGSEA. The CDR3 totals 13 residues. The V gene end was trimmed by 6 bases and the J gene end by 0 bases; junction bases not matched to a gene: 2. CDR3 nucleotide sequence: TGCAGCGTGGGACAGAGCTCTGGAAACACCATATATTTT. Its translation: CSVGQSSGNTIYF. The variable domain in full, with the rest retrieved from reference TRBV29-1 and TRBJ1-3, is SAVISQKPSRDICQRGTSLTIQCQVDSQVTMMFWYRQQPGQSLTLIATANQGSEATYESGFVIDKFPISRPNLTFSTLTVSNMSPEDSSIYLCSVGQSSGNTIYFGEGSWLTVV.